The present entry profiles one T cell receptor (beta chain) with its context. These data belong to a study of blood T cell repertoires in COVID-19. Original methodology: Amplification of reference gene primers provided the estimated nucleated cell counts. Clones were sequenced by immunoSEQ multiplex PCR, and TCRdb holds only the in-frame ones, with some missing. The V and J calls and clone size were taken over from that table, and D and trimming were inferred from the DNA. The sample holds 50,000 to 70,000 clones, 60% to 80% seen once. V lost 3 bases and J 10 bases, leaving 13 bases between the germline ends. CDR1 is MNHNS, CDR2 SASEGT, per germline. The CDR3 loop spans 14 amino acids.

This chain links TRBV6-1 with TRBJ1-6; unclear D gene. The TCR comes from a man aged 55 to 70 with acute or convalescent COVID-19. The sequencing sample was made of peripheral blood. CDR3 amino acids: CASSDRGLGSPLHF. Written as DNA, the CDR3 is TGTGCCAGCAGTGATAGAGGGTTGGGATCACCCCTCCACTTT.